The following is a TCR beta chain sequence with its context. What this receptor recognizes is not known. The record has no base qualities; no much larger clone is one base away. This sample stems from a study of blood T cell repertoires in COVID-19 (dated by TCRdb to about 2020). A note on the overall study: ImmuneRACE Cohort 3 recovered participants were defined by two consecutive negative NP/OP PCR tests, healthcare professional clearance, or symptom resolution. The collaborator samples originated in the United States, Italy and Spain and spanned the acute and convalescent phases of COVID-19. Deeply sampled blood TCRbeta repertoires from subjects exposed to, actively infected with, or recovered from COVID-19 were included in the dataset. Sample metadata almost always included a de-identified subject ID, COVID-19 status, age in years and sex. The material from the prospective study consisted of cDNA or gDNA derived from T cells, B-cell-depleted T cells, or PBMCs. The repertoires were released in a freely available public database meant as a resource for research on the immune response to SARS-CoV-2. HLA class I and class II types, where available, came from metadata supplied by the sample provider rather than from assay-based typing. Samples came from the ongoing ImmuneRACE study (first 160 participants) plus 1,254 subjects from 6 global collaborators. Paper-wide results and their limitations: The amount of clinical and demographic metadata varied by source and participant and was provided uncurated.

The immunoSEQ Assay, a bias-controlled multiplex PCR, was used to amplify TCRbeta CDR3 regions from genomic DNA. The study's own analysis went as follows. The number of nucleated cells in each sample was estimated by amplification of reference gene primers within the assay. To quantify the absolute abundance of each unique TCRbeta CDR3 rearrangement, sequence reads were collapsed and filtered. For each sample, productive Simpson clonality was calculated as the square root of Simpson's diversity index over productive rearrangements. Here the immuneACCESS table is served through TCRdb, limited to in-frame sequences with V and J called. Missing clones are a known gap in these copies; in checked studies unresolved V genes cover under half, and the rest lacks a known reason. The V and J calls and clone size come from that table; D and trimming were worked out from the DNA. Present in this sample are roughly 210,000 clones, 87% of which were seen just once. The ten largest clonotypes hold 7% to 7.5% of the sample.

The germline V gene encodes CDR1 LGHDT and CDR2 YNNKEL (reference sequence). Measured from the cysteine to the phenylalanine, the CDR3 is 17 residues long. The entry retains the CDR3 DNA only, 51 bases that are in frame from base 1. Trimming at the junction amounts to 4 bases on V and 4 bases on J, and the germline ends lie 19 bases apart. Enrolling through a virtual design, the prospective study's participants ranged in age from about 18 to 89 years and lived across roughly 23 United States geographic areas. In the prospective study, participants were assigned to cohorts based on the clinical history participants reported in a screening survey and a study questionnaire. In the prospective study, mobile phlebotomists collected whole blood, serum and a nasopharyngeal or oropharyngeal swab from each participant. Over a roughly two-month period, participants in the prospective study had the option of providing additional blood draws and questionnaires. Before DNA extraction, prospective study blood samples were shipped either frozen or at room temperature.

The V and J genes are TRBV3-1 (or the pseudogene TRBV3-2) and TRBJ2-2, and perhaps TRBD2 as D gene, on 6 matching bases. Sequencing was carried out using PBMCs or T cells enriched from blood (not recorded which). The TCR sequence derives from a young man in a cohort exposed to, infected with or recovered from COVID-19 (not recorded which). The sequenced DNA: TGTGCCAGCAGCCTCGGAGGGGCGGGAACTTCCACCGGGGAGCTGTTTTTT. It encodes CASSLGGAGTSTGELFF.